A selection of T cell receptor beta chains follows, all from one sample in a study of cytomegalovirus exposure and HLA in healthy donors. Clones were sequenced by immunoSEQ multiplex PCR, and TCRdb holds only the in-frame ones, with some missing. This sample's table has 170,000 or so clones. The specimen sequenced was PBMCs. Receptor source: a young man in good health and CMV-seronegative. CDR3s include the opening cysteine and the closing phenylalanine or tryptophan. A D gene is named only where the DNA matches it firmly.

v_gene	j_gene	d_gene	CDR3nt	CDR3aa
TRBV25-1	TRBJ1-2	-	TGTGCCAGCACCGACCCAACCCAAGGGGACTATGGCTACACCTTC	CASTDPTQGDYGYTF
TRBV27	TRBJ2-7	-	TGTGCCAGCAGTTTAACGCGGAGGGAGAACTACGAGCAGTACTTC	CASSLTRRENYEQYF
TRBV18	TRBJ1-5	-	TGTGCCAGCTCAACCGCAGGGAATCAGCCCCAGCATTTT	CASSTAGNQPQHF
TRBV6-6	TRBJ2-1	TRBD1	TGTGCCAGCAGTTACTCCGGACAGGGGTTAAATGAGCAGTTCTTC	CASSYSGQGLNEQFF
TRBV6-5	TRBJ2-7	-	TGTGCCAGCAGTCGGTTGGCCTACGAGCAGTACTTC	CASSRLAYEQYF
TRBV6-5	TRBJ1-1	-	TGTGCCAGCGTTGGTCGTACCAAGCACACTGAAGCTTTCTTT	CASVGRTKHTEAFF
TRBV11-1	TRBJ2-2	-	TGTGCCAGCAGCCTAGGGAGAGGGTCGGTCACCGGGGAGCTGTTTTTT	CASSLGRGSVTGELFF
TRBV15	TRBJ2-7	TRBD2	TGTGCCACCAGCAAATTTCTAGCGGGAGGAGCGGGCGAGCAGTACTTC	CATSKFLAGGAGEQYF
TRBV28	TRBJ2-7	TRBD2	TGTGCCAGCAGTGGAACTAGCGCGGACACCTACGAGCAGTACTTC	CASSGTSADTYEQYF
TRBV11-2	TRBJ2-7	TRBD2	TGTGCCAGCAGCTCTGGGGAGGGACCCTCCTCCTACGAGCAGTACTTC	CASSSGEGPSSYEQYF
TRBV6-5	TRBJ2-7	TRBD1	TGTGCCAGCAGTTACTCGGGACAGTTCGAGCAGTACTTC	CASSYSGQFEQYF
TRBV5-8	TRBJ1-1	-	TGTGCCAGCAGTCGGGGGGGGGCTGAAGCTTTCTTT	CASSRGGAEAFF
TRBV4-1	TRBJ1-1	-	TGCGCCAGCAGCCGGGGGGTAACTGAAGCTTTCTTT	CASSRGVTEAFF
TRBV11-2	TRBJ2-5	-	TGTGCCAGCAGCTTAGATCTGGAGACCCAGTACTTC	CASSLDLETQYF
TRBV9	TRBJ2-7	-	TGTGCCAGCAGCCCCCAAGCGGGTAGCGGTTCCTACGAGCAGTACTTC	CASSPQAGSGSYEQYF
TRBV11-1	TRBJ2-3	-	TGTGCCAGCAGTCTTATTCGGGGGAACACAGATACGCAGTATTTT	CASSLIRGNTDTQYF